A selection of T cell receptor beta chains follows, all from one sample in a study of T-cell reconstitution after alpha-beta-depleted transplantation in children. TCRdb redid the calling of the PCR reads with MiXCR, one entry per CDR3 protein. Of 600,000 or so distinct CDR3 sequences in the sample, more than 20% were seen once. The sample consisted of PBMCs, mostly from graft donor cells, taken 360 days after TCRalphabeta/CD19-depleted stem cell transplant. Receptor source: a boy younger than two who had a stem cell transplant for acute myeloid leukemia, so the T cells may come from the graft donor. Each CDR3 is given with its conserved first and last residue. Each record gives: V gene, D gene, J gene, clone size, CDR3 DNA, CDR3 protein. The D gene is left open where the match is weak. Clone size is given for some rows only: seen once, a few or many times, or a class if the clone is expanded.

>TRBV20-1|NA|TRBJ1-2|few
TGCAGTGCTAGAAGGGCCCCGAAGGGCTACACCTTC
CSARRAPKGYTF
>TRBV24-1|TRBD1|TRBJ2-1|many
TGTGCCACCAGTGTACAGGGGGTACGGGAGCAGTTCTTC
CATSVQGVREQFF
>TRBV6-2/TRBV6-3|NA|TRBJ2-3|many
TGTGCCAGCAGTTACTCCGCCTCAGATACGCAGTATTTT
CASSYSASDTQYF
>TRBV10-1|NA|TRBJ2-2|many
TGCGCCAGCAAGGCGGTTCCCACCGGGGAGCTGTTTTTT
CASKAVPTGELFF
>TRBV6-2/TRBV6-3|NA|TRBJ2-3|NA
TGTGCCAGCAGCTGGACCGGGGATGATACGCAGTATTTT
CASSWTGDDTQYF
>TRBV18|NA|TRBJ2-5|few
TGTGCCAGCTCACCACAGGAGGAGACCCAGTACTTC
CASSPQEETQYF
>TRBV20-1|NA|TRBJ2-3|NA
TGCAGTGCAAAGGGGGGGGTTACAGATACGCAGTATTTT
CSAKGGVTDTQYF
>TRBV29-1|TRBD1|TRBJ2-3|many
TGCAGCGTTGAAGATCCTTGGGACAGACAAGACACAGATACGCAGTATTTT
CSVEDPWDRQDTDTQYF
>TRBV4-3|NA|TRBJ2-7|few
TGCGCCAGCAGCCAAGACCTAGTGGGTGAAATATACGAGCAGTACTTC
CASSQDLVGEIYEQYF
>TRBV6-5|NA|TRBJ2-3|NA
TGTGCCAGCAGTTCTGAGCGGACCCGCACAGATACGCAGTATTTT
CASSSERTRTDTQYF
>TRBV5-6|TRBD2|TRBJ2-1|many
TGTGCCAGCGGGCAGGGACCTACTGGACTAGCGGGGGGACTTAATGAGCAGTTCTTC
CASGQGPTGLAGGLNEQFF
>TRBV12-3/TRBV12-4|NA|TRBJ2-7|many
TGTGCCAGCAGTCGTTGGAGAGGGGTTTACGAGCAGTACTTC
CASSRWRGVYEQYF
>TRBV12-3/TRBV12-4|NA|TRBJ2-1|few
TGTGCCAGCAGTTTTCGGAGAACCGACAATGAGCAGTTCTTC
CASSFRRTDNEQFF
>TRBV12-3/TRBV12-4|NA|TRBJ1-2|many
TGTGCCAGCACCTATTCCGCTAGTAGAGGAGGCTACACCTTC
CASTYSASRGGYTF
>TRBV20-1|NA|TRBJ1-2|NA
TGCAGTGCTAGATTAGACAGTCCACACGTTAACTATGGCTACACCTTC
CSARLDSPHVNYGYTF
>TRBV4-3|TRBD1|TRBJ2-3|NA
TGCGCCAGCAGCCAAGACCTCGTGGACAGGGTGGGAGGTACGCAGTATTTT
CASSQDLVDRVGGTQYF
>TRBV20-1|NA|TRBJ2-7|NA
TGCAGTGCTAGAGATCGACTGAATACTTACGAGCAGTACTTC
CSARDRLNTYEQYF
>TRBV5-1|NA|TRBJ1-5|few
TGCGCCAGCAGCTTGGAGACAGGTGGGAGACAGCCCCAGCATTTT
CASSLETGGRQPQHF
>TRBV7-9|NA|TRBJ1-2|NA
TGTGCCAGCAGCTTAGACAGATGGGGCTACACCTTC
CASSLDRWGYTF
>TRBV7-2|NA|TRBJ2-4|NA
TGTGCCAGCAGCTTAGTCCCGAAAAACATTCAGTACTTC
CASSLVPKNIQYF
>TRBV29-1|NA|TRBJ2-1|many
TGCAGCGTTGAAGAGCTGACTTACAATGAGCAGTTCTTC
CSVEELTYNEQFF
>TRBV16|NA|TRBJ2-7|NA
TGTGCCAGCACGGTGGGGGATAATAACTACGAGCAGTACTTC
CASTVGDNNYEQYF
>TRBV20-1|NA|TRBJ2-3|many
TGCAGTGCTAGAGCAGCCCGTGCTAGCACAGATACGCAGTATTTT
CSARAARASTDTQYF
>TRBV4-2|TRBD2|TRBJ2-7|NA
TGTGCCAGCAGCCAAGCACTAGCGGGGGGGCGGATGTACGAGCAGTACTTC
CASSQALAGGRMYEQYF
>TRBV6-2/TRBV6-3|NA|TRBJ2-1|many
TGTGCCAGCAGTTACAGGACGCACTACAATGAGCAGTTCTTC
CASSYRTHYNEQFF
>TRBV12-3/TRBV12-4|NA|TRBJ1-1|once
TGTGCCAGCAGTTTACCCTGGGGACGCACTGAAGCTTTCTTT
CASSLPWGRTEAFF
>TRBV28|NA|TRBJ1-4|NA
TGTGCCAGCAGTCTAGGCCCCGACAGTTCCGAAAAACTGTTTTTT
CASSLGPDSSEKLFF
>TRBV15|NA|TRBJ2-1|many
TGTGCCACCAGCAAGACTGGGGTGTTAAGCTCCTACAATGAGCAGTTCTTC
CATSKTGVLSSYNEQFF
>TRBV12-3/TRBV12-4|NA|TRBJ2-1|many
TGTGCCAGCAGTTCTCAAAAGGGTCGAAACTACAATGAGCAGTTCTTC
CASSSQKGRNYNEQFF
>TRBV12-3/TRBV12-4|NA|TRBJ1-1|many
TGTGCCAGCAGTTTTGGTAAGGGCACTGAAGCTTTCTTT
CASSFGKGTEAFF
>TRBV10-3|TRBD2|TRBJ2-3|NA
TGTGCCATCAGCGCTCCTAGCGGGGGCACAGATACGCAGTATTTT
CAISAPSGGTDTQYF
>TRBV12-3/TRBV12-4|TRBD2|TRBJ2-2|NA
TGTGCCAGCAGACGGAGGGACTATTCGAACACCGGGGAGCTGTTTTTT
CASRRRDYSNTGELFF
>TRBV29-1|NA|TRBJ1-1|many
TGCAGCGTTGGGGCTACCGAAGGTTTCTTT
CSVGATEGFF
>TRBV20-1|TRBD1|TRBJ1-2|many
TGCAGTGCTAGAACCTCGGGACAGGGGGCCTATGGCTACACCTTC
CSARTSGQGAYGYTF
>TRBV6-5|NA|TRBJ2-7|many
TGTGCCAGCAGTTACCTGGGCCACACCTACGAGCAGTACTTC
CASSYLGHTYEQYF
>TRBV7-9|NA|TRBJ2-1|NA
TGTGCCAGCAGCTCCAGTGGACAGCAAGAGTTCTTC
CASSSSGQQEFF
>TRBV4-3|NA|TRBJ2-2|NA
TGCGCCAGCAGCCAACGACCACAGGGGAACACCGGGGAGCTGTTTTTT
CASSQRPQGNTGELFF
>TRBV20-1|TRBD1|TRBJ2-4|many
TGCAGTGCTCCGGACAGGGGGCTAAAAAACATTCAGTACTTC
CSAPDRGLKNIQYF
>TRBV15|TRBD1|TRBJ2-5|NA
TGTGCCACCAGCAGGGAGGGGACAGGGACCTCCCTGGAGACCCAGTACTTC
CATSREGTGTSLETQYF
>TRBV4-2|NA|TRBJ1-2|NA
TGTGCCAGCAGCCAAGACGGGGGTAAGGCCTATGGCTACACCTTC
CASSQDGGKAYGYTF
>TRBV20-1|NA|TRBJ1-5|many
TGCAGTGCATTTGGGTCAGGGGCGTTCAATCAGCCCCAGCATTTT
CSAFGSGAFNQPQHF
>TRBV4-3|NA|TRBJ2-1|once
TGCGCCAGCAGCCAGGCCCCAGGGGGGAGCTCCTACAATGAGCAGTTCTTC
CASSQAPGGSSYNEQFF
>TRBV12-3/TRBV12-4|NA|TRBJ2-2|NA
TGTGCCAGCAGTTTTACTAGCTTACTGTTTTTT
CASSFTSLLFF
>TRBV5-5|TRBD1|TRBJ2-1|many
TGTGCCAGCAGCACCGGGACAGGGAGCTCCTACAATGAGCAGTTCTTC
CASSTGTGSSYNEQFF
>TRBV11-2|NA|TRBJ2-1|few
TGTGCCAGCAGGTCGGTACAGGCAAATGAGCAGTTCTTC
CASRSVQANEQFF
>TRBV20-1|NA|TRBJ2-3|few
TGCAGTGCTCATCGGCTGCTCACGGATACGCAGTATTTT
CSAHRLLTDTQYF
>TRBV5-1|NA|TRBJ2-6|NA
TGCGCCAGCAGCTTGACCCCGGGTAATGGGGCCAACGTCCTGACTTTC
CASSLTPGNGANVLTF
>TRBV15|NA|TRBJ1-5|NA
TGTGCCACCAGCAGAGATGTTTGGCCCCAGCATTTT
CATSRDVWPQHF
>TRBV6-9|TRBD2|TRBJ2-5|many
TGTGCCAGCAGTTATTCCCGACTAGCGGGGTGGGAGACCCAGTACTTC
CASSYSRLAGWETQYF
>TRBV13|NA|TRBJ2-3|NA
TGTGCCAGCAGTGAACGGGCCCTAGACACAGATACGCAGTATTTT
CASSERALDTDTQYF
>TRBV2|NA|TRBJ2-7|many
TGTGCCAGCGCGATCAAGGGGATCTACGAGCAGTACTTC
CASAIKGIYEQYF
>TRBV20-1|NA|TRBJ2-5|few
TGCAGTGCCACCAGACAGAATGAAGAGACCCAGTACTTC
CSATRQNEETQYF
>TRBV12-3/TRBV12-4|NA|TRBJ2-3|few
TGTGCCAGCAGTGGGGGGACAAGGACAAAAGGAGATACGCAGTATTTT
CASSGGTRTKGDTQYF
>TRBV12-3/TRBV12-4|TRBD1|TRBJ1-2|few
TGTGCCAGCAGCTTGAGACAGGGGAATCATGGCTACACCTTC
CASSLRQGNHGYTF
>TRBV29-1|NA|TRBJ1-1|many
TGCAGCGTTGAACCCGTTTTTGAAGCTTTCTTT
CSVEPVFEAFF
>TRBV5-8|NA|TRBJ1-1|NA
TGTGCCAGCAGCTTGTATGGCACAGCAACTGAAGCTTTCTTT
CASSLYGTATEAFF
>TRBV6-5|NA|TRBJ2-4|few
TGTGCCAGCAGTTACGCTCCCGGACTCCGAGCCAAAAACATTCAGTACTTC
CASSYAPGLRAKNIQYF
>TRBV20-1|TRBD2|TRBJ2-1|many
TGCAGTGCTAGAGCTCGGGGGGGCCTGAGCAATGAGCAGTTCTTC
CSARARGGLSNEQFF
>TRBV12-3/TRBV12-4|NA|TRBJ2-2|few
TGTGCCAGCAGTCTCAACCCCACAGGGCGTTTGACCGGGGAGCTGTTTTTT
CASSLNPTGRLTGELFF